The clone carrying this TCR beta chain occurred many times. No antigen is known for it. The length of the CDR3 is 16 residues. The V gene's germline CDR1 is SQVTM and CDR2 ANQGSEA. The V and J ends lost 0 bases and 0 bases respectively, with 12 bases between them. TCRdb redid the calling of the 5' RACE reads with MiXCR, one entry per CDR3 protein. The repertoire holds 200,000 or so distinct CDR3 sequences, with approximately 18% as singletons. This record belongs to a study of CD8 T cells in ankylosing spondylitis. Whole-study results and caveats: Earlier work had already found some motif variants in reactive arthritis synovial fluid and blood. Disease-linked clones bore a CD8+ phenotype, appearing relatively rarely in peripheral blood.

Sequenced sample: blood, either unsorted or a sorted T cell fraction (not recorded which). The receptor's source is a male donor between 10 and 30 years old with ankylosing spondylitis or in good health (not recorded which). This chain uses TRBV29-1 with TRBJ2-1, with D perhaps matching TRBD1 or TRBD2 (6 bases each). The CDR3 DNA reads TGCAGCGTTGAAGATCGCGGAGGGGGCTCCTACAATGAGCAGTTCTTC. Amino acids: CSVEDRGGGSYNEQFF.